One and the same sample provided the 24 T cell receptor beta chains below, sequenced in a study of beta chain features in type 1 diabetes. Reverse transcription of all isolated RNA meant that expressed TCRB transcripts were sequenced. Here immunoSEQ multiplex PCR was the method, and the copy in TCRdb shows in-frame clones only, minus some. The sample has 150,000 to 170,000 clones, 8.1% seen once; the top ten hold 0.55% to 0.65%. The sequenced material came from central memory CD4+ T cells from blood. These receptors were taken from a man aged 18 to 30 in good health.

The V gene is TRBV28, the J gene TRBJ2-5; TRBD1 might be the D (5 bases). Trimming removed 4 bases at V and 11 bases at J, with 14 bases between. There are 12 residues in the CDR3. Germline CDR1 reads MDHEN; CDR2 reads SYDVKM. The CDR3 sequence: CASSYQGLGQYF. The CDR3 bases are TGTGCCAGCAGTTACCAGGGTTTAGGGCAGTACTTC.

The gene calls are TRBV7-7 and TRBJ2-5; 8 bases fit TRBD2. CDR3 size: 16 residues. The V segment lost 0 bases and the J segment 8 bases; nucleotides outside the gene matches: 11. CDR1 and CDR2 from the germline V gene are SSHAT and FNYEAQ (reference sequence). The CDR3, as DNA: TGTGCCAGCAGCTTAGCCGGGGGGGACTCAGGAGTCACCCAGTACTTC. Its protein product is CASSLAGGDSGVTQYF.

The CDR3 sequence: CASGSRGGHTF. The CDR3 DNA reads as TGTGCCAGCGGCTCGCGCGGCGGTCACACCTTC. V is TRBV7-2 and J is TRBJ1-2; D is uncertain. From germline, CDR1 is SGHTA and CDR2 FQGNSA. The CDR3 has 11 residues. V lost 8 bases to trimming and J lost 12 bases, with 16 bases between them.

This clone has more than one count but fewer than ten. The chain is built from TRBV4-2 and TRBJ1-6; the match to TRBD1 covers 7 bases. Germline V gene data show CDR1 as LGHNA and CDR2 as YNFKEQ. With V trimmed by 8 bases and J by 6 bases, 7 bases remained unmatched. The CDR3 spans 14 residues. This CDR3 is CASRPGQTNSPLHF. CDR3 DNA sequence: TGTGCCAGCCGCCCGGGACAGACTAATTCACCCCTCCACTTT.

This clone was counted between two and nine times. The gene calls are TRBV19 and TRBJ2-1; the match to TRBD1 covers 9 bases. The CDR3 contains 15 residues. The V segment lost 3 bases and the J segment 8 bases; nucleotides outside the gene matches: 8. The germline V gene encodes CDR1 LNHDA and CDR2 SQIVND (reference sequence). The CDR3 reads CASSIGTGGDDEQFF. The CDR3 coding sequence is TGTGCCAGTAGTATCGGCACAGGGGGCGACGATGAGCAGTTCTTC.

As concerns this clone: A junction boundary mismatches the germline segment, possibly from a read error. The V call is TRBV7-2, the J call TRBJ1-2; a possible D gene is TRBD1 (5 bases). From germline, CDR1 is SGHTA and CDR2 FQGNSA. This CDR3 region has 16 residues. The CDR3: CASSQDAQGHAYGYTF. The CDR3 DNA reads TGCGCCAGCAGCCAAGATGCCCAGGGTCACGCCTATGGCTACACCTTC.

The chain uses TRBV7-3 and TRBJ2-3; TRBD1 aligns across 8 bases. V lost 1 base to trimming and J lost 5 bases; unmatched junction nucleotides: 8. Germline V gives CDR1 SGHTA, CDR2 FQGTGA. The CDR3 sequence is 16 residues long. The CDR3, as DNA: TGTGCCAGCAGCTTAAATCCCGGGACAGGCAAAGATACGCAGTATTTT. It translates to CASSLNPGTGKDTQYF. Drawing the rest from reference TRBV7-3 and TRBJ2-3, the complete variable domain is GAGVSQTPSNKVTEKGKYVELRCDPISGHTALYWYRQSLGQGPEFLIYFQGTGAADDSGLPNDRFFAVRPEGSVSTLKIQRTERGDSAVYLCASSLNPGTGKDTQYFGPGTRLTVL.

The CDR3 region is CASSSLGYPAGNTIYF. As DNA, the CDR3 is TGTGCCAGCAGCTCATTGGGCTATCCCGCTGGAAACACCATATATTTT. The chain is built from TRBV7-2 and TRBJ1-3; no reliable D call. V was clipped by 4 bases and J by 2 bases, with 15 bases between them. From germline, CDR1 is SGHTA and CDR2 FQGNSA. The CDR3 has 16 amino acids.

The chain uses TRBV6-6 and TRBJ1-5; unclear D gene. The germline CDR1 and CDR2 sequences are MNHNY and SVGAGI (reference sequence). The CDR3 has 13 residues. Deletions cut 1 base from V and 3 bases from J, with 4 bases between. The CDR3 nucleotides are TGTGCCAGCAGTTACTTAGACAATCAGCCCCAGCATTTT. Its protein is CASSYLDNQPQHF.

This chain connects TRBV29-1 to TRBJ2-5; 10 bases line up with TRBD2. CDR3 length: 18 residues. J was trimmed by 4 bases and V by 6 bases; bases with no gene match: 20. Germline V lookup: CDR1 SQVTM, CDR2 ANQGSEA. CDR3 in amino acids: CSVIRRLAGVPRGETQYF. In DNA, the CDR3 is TGCAGCGTCATAAGGCGGCTAGCGGGAGTTCCTAGGGGAGAGACCCAGTACTTC.

This clone was observed a few times. The chain has TRBV11-1 and TRBJ2-7, with D possibly being TRBD2 (6 bases). The germline V and J ends were trimmed by 5 bases and 5 bases, with 19 bases remaining between them. Per the germline V gene, CDR1 is SGHAT and CDR2 is FQDESV (reference sequence). The CDR3 is made up of 15 amino acids. CDR3 nucleotide sequence: TGTGCCAGCAGCCTTATGCGGCGGGGAGGAAACGAGCAGTACTTC. This sequence encodes CASSLMRRGGNEQYF.

The chain combines TRBV11-2 with TRBJ2-1; 8 nucleotides line up with TRBD1. The V gene end was trimmed by 6 bases and the J gene end by 6 bases; junction bases not matched to a gene: 10. The CDR3 contains 15 residues. CDR1 and CDR2 (germline): SGHAT, FQNNGV. The chain's CDR3 is CASRGLRQGSNEQFF. The CDR3 coding sequence is TGTGCCAGCAGGGGATTAAGACAGGGGTCCAATGAGCAGTTCTTC. Filled out from reference TRBV11-2 and TRBJ2-1, the complete variable domain reads EAGVAQSPRYKIIEKRQSVAFWCNPISGHATLYWYQQILGQGPKLLIQFQNNGVVDDSQLPKDRFSAERLKGVDSTLKIQPAKLEDSAVYLCASRGLRQGSNEQFFGPGTRLTVL.

The rearrangement uses TRBV5-4 and TRBJ2-7; TRBD1 matches 7 bases. Germline V gene lookup returns CDR1 SGHNT and CDR2 YYREEE (reference sequence). The CDR3 runs 14 residues. V was pared by 0 bases and J by 5 bases, with 5 bases of the junction left unmatched. The CDR3 DNA is TGTGCCAGCAGCTTGGTTACAGGGGATGACGAGCAGTACTTC. This encodes CASSLVTGDDEQYF.

The rearrangement links TRBV7-2 to TRBJ1-1; the match to TRBD1 covers 9 bases. V shed 4 bases, J shed 6 bases, and the junction held 9 bases outside the gene matches. The CDR3 contains 15 residues. CDR1 and CDR2 from the germline V gene are SGHTA and FQGNSA. CDR3 in amino acids: CASSSYRGRLAEAFF. Here the CDR3 DNA reads TGTGCCAGCAGCTCCTACAGGGGGCGCTTGGCTGAAGCTTTCTTT.

This chain uses TRBV28 with TRBJ1-2; 11 nucleotides match TRBD1. J was trimmed by 7 bases and V by 4 bases; bases with no gene match: 8. The V gene's germline CDR1 is MDHEN and CDR2 SYDVKM. This CDR3 is built from 15 residues. CDR3 DNA: TGTGCCAGCAGTTCCCTCGGACAGGGGGCGGGTGGCTACACCTTC. It specifies CASSSLGQGAGGYTF.

V gene TRBV30 combines with J gene TRBJ2-3; a possible D gene is TRBD1 (6 bases). The germline V gene encodes CDR1 GTSNPN and CDR2 SVGIG (reference sequence). This CDR3 spans 13 amino acids. V was cut by 4 bases and J by 6 bases, with 14 bases left in between. As DNA, the CDR3 is TGTGCCTGGAATGTAGGGGGTGGCGATACGCAGTATTTT. Translating it yields CAWNVGGGDTQYF.

The J gene is TRBJ2-7, the V gene TRBV4-1; 16 bases match TRBD2. V was clipped by 4 bases and J by 3 bases; unmatched bases: 9. The CDR3 length is 18 residues. The germline CDR1 and CDR2 sequences are MGHRA and YSYEKL. CDR3: CASSPGLAGGPRHYEQYF. DNA of the CDR3: TGCGCCAGCAGCCCGGGACTAGCGGGGGGGCCCCGTCACTACGAGCAGTACTTC.

The CDR3 DNA sequence: TGTGCCAGCAGCCCTCGACCGGGACATAACACCGGGGAGCTGTTTTTT. Protein sequence: CASSPRPGHNTGELFF. This chain uses TRBV9 with TRBJ2-2; D is possibly TRBD1 (6 bases). CDR3 size: 16 residues. Germline assignment: CDR1 SGDLS and CDR2 YYNGEE. The V and J ends lost 4 bases and 2 bases respectively, with 15 bases between them.

In this sample, this clone turned up many times. The rearrangement links TRBV6-6 to TRBJ2-1; tentatively, D is TRBD2 (5 bases). Per germline, CDR1 MNHNY and CDR2 SVGAGI (reference sequence). Trimming left V 10 bases short and J 8 bases short, with 21 bases between. The CDR3 is 14 residues long. CDR3 coding DNA: TGTGCCACCAGGCCGGGGTCTTGGGTCGATGAGCAGTTCTTC. Protein product: CATRPGSWVDEQFF.

This chain connects TRBV7-2 to TRBJ2-1; tentative D call: TRBD1 (5 bases). V was cut by 5 bases and J by 4 bases, with 18 bases left in between. Germline V gene sequence: CDR1 SGHTA, CDR2 FQGNSA. CDR3 length: 16 residues. CDR3 nucleotide sequence: TGTGCCAGCAGCCCGCCCCAGGGTACCCCGTACAATGAGCAGTTCTTC. Amino acid sequence: CASSPPQGTPYNEQFF.

The rearrangement links TRBV6-5 to TRBJ2-7; TRBD2 matches at 11 bases. Germline loops: CDR1 MNHEY, CDR2 SVGAGI. V lost 0 bases to trimming and J lost 7 bases; unmatched junction nucleotides: 5. CDR3 length: 15 residues. CDR3 protein: CASSYSTSGDLEQYF. CDR3 nucleotides: TGTGCCAGCAGTTACTCGACTAGCGGGGATTTGGAGCAGTACTTC.

This clone appeared many times. The chain recombines TRBV7-9 with TRBJ1-2; 11 nucleotides line up with TRBD1. The ends lost 10 bases at V and 8 bases at J; junction bases unmatched: 9. From germline, CDR1 is SEHNR and CDR2 FQNEAQ (reference sequence). The CDR3 has 13 residues. CDR3 residues: CATVWGQGEGYTF. In nucleotides, the CDR3 is TGTGCCACCGTTTGGGGACAGGGGGAAGGCTACACCTTC.

The chain uses TRBV30 and TRBJ2-7; 11 bases are shared with TRBD2. Germline V lookup: CDR1 GTSNPN, CDR2 SVGIG (reference sequence). V shed 3 bases, J shed 0 bases, and the junction held 4 bases outside the gene matches. This CDR3 has 15 amino acids. CDR3 loop: CAWRASGRSSYEQYF. As DNA, the CDR3 is TGTGCCTGGAGGGCTAGCGGGAGGAGCTCCTACGAGCAGTACTTC.

The chain has TRBV6-6 and TRBJ2-3; perhaps TRBD2 as D (5 bases). The V end was cut by 2 bases, the J end by 8 bases, with 11 bases between. CDR3 length: 13 residues. Germline CDR1 reads MNHNY; CDR2 reads SVGAGI (reference sequence). The CDR3 is CASSYEGLGTQYF. The CDR3 coding sequence is TGTGCCAGCAGTTACGAGGGTTTAGGTACGCAGTATTTT.